Given below is one T cell receptor (beta chain) in context. What it recognizes is unknown. The data stem from a study of T cell responses to AZD1222 COVID-19 vaccine. Study-wide results and limits: The study found vaccine-associated CD4 TCRs spanning spike, dominant at 160-218 and 743-854. Sampling that yielded the repertoires occurred only after the peak T cell response. The sample set comprised mostly white British donors with more females, and clonal diversity was possibly underestimated.

Profiling relied on immunoSEQ multiplex PCR, and the TCRdb table lists in-frame clones only, not all of them. The top ten hold around 21% of the sample, which has about 70,000 clones, around 84% seen once. The CDR3 is made up of 14 amino acids. Germline-derived CDR1 and CDR2 are MDHEN and SYDVKM. V trimming: 2 bases; J trimming: 3 bases; junction bases outside the gene matches: 1. Specimen: peripheral blood, collected on day 0 of AZD1222 vaccination. This TCR derives from an adult in good health. This rearrangement joins TRBV28 to TRBJ2-7; TRBD2 agrees at 10 bases. The CDR3 DNA reads TGTGCCAGCAGTTTAAGCGGGGGGGGCTACGAGCAGTACTTC. This codes for CASSLSGGGYEQYF.